This is a list of T cell receptor beta chains from one sample in a study of blood T cell repertoires in COVID-19. Assay used: immunoSEQ multiplex PCR; TCRdb lists only in-frame clones, some missing. The sample lists 88,000 or so clones, around 78% occurring once. The sequencing input was peripheral blood. Source of these receptors: a human donor in a cohort sampled during active COVID-19. Each CDR3 is given with its conserved first and last residue. A D gene is named only where the DNA matches it firmly. Size tells how often a clone was seen (once, few, many) or the class of an expanded clone, and some rows leave it out.

J gene,V gene,clone size,D gene,CDR3 DNA,CDR3 protein
TRBJ1-2,TRBV7-2,.,.,TGTGCCAGCAGCTTTGACAGCAACTATGGCTACACCTTC,CASSFDSNYGYTF
TRBJ1-1,TRBV18,few,.,TGTGCCAGCTCACCTTCTCTATTCCGTCCCGGGAACACTGAAGCTTTCTTT,CASSPSLFRPGNTEAFF
TRBJ2-3,TRBV10-3,.,TRBD1,TGTGCCATCAATACAGGGGGGACGGATACGCAGTATTTT,CAINTGGTDTQYF
TRBJ1-1,TRBV2,.,.,TGTGCCAGCAGGGAAGCCTTGAACTCCCTTGAAGCTTTCTTT,CASREALNSLEAFF
TRBJ2-7,TRBV24-1,once,TRBD1,TGTGCCACCAGTCGGACAGGGGGAACCTACGAGCAGTACTTC,CATSRTGGTYEQYF
TRBJ2-1,TRBV7-2,.,TRBD2,TGTGCCAGCAGTCTCTTGGGGCTAGCGGCAAACAATGAGCAGTTCTTC,CASSLLGLAANNEQFF
TRBJ1-1,TRBV2,.,.,TGTGCCAGCAGTGACTGGACAGAGAGTGAAGCTTTCTTT,CASSDWTESEAFF
TRBJ2-3,TRBV9,.,.,TGTGCCAGCAGCGTAGCGTTGACAGATTCGCAGTATTTT,CASSVALTDSQYF
TRBJ1-6,TRBV6-6,few,.,TGTGCCAGCAGTCGACAGCTAGAAGGACCCCTCCACTTT,CASSRQLEGPLHF
TRBJ1-1,TRBV7-3,few,.,TGTGCCAGCAGCTTACAGGGGATGAACACTGAAGCTTTCTTT,CASSLQGMNTEAFF
TRBJ2-7,TRBV10-3,.,.,TGTGCCATCAGTGTAGGGTGGGGGCCCCAAGGAGGCTACGAGCAGTACTTC,CAISVGWGPQGGYEQYF
TRBJ1-2,TRBV18,.,TRBD1,TGTGCCAGCTCAGAGAGCGGGACAGGGTTCTATGGCTACACCTTC,CASSESGTGFYGYTF
TRBJ1-1,TRBV5-1,.,TRBD1,TGCGCCAGCAGTAGGGACAGCGAACCGAACACTGAAGCTTTCTTT,CASSRDSEPNTEAFF
TRBJ2-5,TRBV18,.,.,TGTGCCAGCTCACCAGAGCCGGAGACCCAGTACTTC,CASSPEPETQYF
TRBJ2-1,TRBV10-3,.,.,TGTGCCATCAGAACTGGACAGCCCTCCTACAATGAGCAGTTCTTC,CAIRTGQPSYNEQFF
TRBJ1-5,TRBV28,.,TRBD1,TGTGCCAGCAGTTTAATGGGACAGGGAATGAATCAGCCCCAGCATTTT,CASSLMGQGMNQPQHF
TRBJ1-2,TRBV3-1/TRBV3-2,.,TRBD1,TGTGCCAGCAGCACGGGACAGTGGGGCTACACCTTC,CASSTGQWGYTF
TRBJ2-1,TRBV2,.,TRBD2,TGTGCCAGCAGACTTAGACTAGCGGGAGAGGCATACAATGAGCAGTTCTTC,CASRLRLAGEAYNEQFF
TRBJ2-3,TRBV9,.,.,TGTGCCAGCAGCGTAACCCCCTCCGGAGATACGCAGTATTTT,CASSVTPSGDTQYF
TRBJ1-2,TRBV4-3,.,.,TGCGCCAGCAGCCAAGATTTGACAGACGGCTATGGCTACACCTTC,CASSQDLTDGYGYTF
TRBJ1-4,TRBV4-1,.,.,TGCGCCAGCAGCCAGAGTAATAGGGGGACAAATGAAAAACTGTTTTTT,CASSQSNRGTNEKLFF
TRBJ2-3,TRBV25-1,.,.,TGTGCCAGCAGTGATAGAGCAGATACGCAGTATTTT,CASSDRADTQYF
TRBJ1-1,TRBV3-1/TRBV3-2,.,.,TGTGCCAGCAGCCCCGGACAGTTTGGCATGAACACTGAAGCTTTCTTT,CASSPGQFGMNTEAFF
TRBJ1-4,TRBV2,.,.,TGTGCCAGCACTCAGGGGTTGCGGATTAATGAAAAACTGTTTTTT,CASTQGLRINEKLFF
TRBJ1-2,TRBV29-1,.,.,TGCAGCGTTGACGCCCAGGGCGCGAACTATGGCTACACCTTC,CSVDAQGANYGYTF
TRBJ1-1,TRBV6-2/TRBV6-3,.,TRBD1,TGTGCCAGCAGCCACAGACAGGGCTCCATGAACACTGAAGCTTTCTTT,CASSHRQGSMNTEAFF
TRBJ2-7,TRBV5-1,.,.,TGCGCCAGCAGCGTAAAACAGGGTACGGCGTACGAGCAGTACTTC,CASSVKQGTAYEQYF
TRBJ1-5,TRBV2,.,TRBD1,TGTGCCAGCAGCCCGACGGCAGGGGGTTTCGATCAGCCCCAGCATTTT,CASSPTAGGFDQPQHF
TRBJ2-3,TRBV19,.,TRBD2,TGTGCCAGTAGCCTCCCCAGGGGGACTAGCGGGAGTCGGACAGATACGCAGTATTTT,CASSLPRGTSGSRTDTQYF
TRBJ2-3,TRBV7-3,.,.,TGTGCCAGCAGCTTACTAGGGACTCAGGTGCGAGATACGCAGTATTTT,CASSLLGTQVRDTQYF
TRBJ1-4,TRBV5-1,.,.,TGCGCCAGCAGCTCCGACCAGGGATCTAATGAAAAACTGTTTTTT,CASSSDQGSNEKLFF
TRBJ2-1,TRBV30,.,TRBD2,TGTGCCTGGAGCCCCGCTAGCGGGAGTATCTATGAGCAGTTCTTC,CAWSPASGSIYEQFF
TRBJ2-7,TRBV5-6,.,TRBD1,TGTGCCAGCAGCTATGGGACAGGGGTTTCCTACGAGCAGTACTTC,CASSYGTGVSYEQYF
TRBJ2-1,TRBV5-1,.,TRBD2,TGCGCCAGCAAAACTAGCGGGGGGGCGCAGAATGAGCAGTTCTTC,CASKTSGGAQNEQFF
TRBJ1-1,TRBV2,.,TRBD1,TGTGCCAGCAGTCTACAGGGGAAGACGAACACTGAAGCTTTCTTT,CASSLQGKTNTEAFF
TRBJ2-3,TRBV9,.,.,TGTGCCAGCAGCCTAGACGAACAACCAACAGATACGCAGTATTTT,CASSLDEQPTDTQYF
TRBJ1-5,TRBV19,.,.,TGTGCCAGTAGTATAGGTCAGGTCAGCAATCAGCCCCAGCATTTT,CASSIGQVSNQPQHF
TRBJ1-5,TRBV28,.,.,TGTGCCAGCCCCCCCCGGTTAGACATGGGCAATCAGCCCCAGCATTTT,CASPPRLDMGNQPQHF
TRBJ2-5,TRBV2,.,.,TGTGCCAGCAGTGAAGCCATGGCGGGTCAAGAGACCCAGTACTTC,CASSEAMAGQETQYF
TRBJ2-1,TRBV10-2,.,TRBD2,TGCGCCAGCAGGACTAGCGGATCTGGAAATGAGCAGTTCTTC,CASRTSGSGNEQFF
TRBJ2-7,TRBV7-2,few,TRBD1,TGTGCCAGCAGCTCCGGGACAGGGTCCAACGAGCAGTACTTC,CASSSGTGSNEQYF
TRBJ1-1,TRBV19,.,TRBD1,TGTGCCAGTAGTATGGACAGGGGCACTGAAGCTTTCTTT,CASSMDRGTEAFF
TRBJ2-7,TRBV5-8,.,TRBD1,TGTGCCAGCAGCTCAGGGGGCCGGGACGAGCAGTACTTC,CASSSGGRDEQYF
TRBJ1-5,TRBV6-5,.,TRBD1,TGTGCCAGCAGTTGGACAGGCGATAGCAATCAGCCCCAGCATTTT,CASSWTGDSNQPQHF
TRBJ2-2,TRBV6-1,few,TRBD1,TGTGCCAGCAGTGAGAGGACAGGGAACACCGGGGAGCTGTTTTTT,CASSERTGNTGELFF
TRBJ2-2,TRBV5-1,.,.,TGCGCCAGCAGCTTGGAAGACCAGGGGAACACCGGGGAGCTGTTTTTT,CASSLEDQGNTGELFF
TRBJ2-1,TRBV6-5,.,TRBD2,TGTGCCAGCAGGACTAGCGGGAGCGATGAGCAGTTCTTC,CASRTSGSDEQFF
TRBJ1-1,TRBV30,.,.,TGTGCCTGGAGCCGAAACAATCAGGGAACTGAAGCTTTCTTT,CAWSRNNQGTEAFF
TRBJ2-5,TRBV5-1,.,.,TGCGCCAGCAGCTTGGATAGTGGCCAAGAGACCCAGTACTTC,CASSLDSGQETQYF
TRBJ1-5,TRBV7-2,.,.,TGTGCCAGCAGCTCGACAGTGGGTCAGCCCCAGCATTTT,CASSSTVGQPQHF
TRBJ2-7,TRBV7-3,.,TRBD1,TGTGCCAGCAGCTATACGTTTAGCGGGACAGGGGCCTACGAGCAGTACTTC,CASSYTFSGTGAYEQYF
TRBJ1-2,TRBV4-3,few,.,TGCGCCAGCAGCCCCCAGCAAAGGGGAGGCTACACCTTC,CASSPQQRGGYTF
TRBJ2-5,TRBV3-1/TRBV3-2,once,.,TGTGCCAGCAGCCCAACCCTTAGCGGAACTCAAGAGACCCAGTACTTC,CASSPTLSGTQETQYF
TRBJ1-1,TRBV28,.,.,TGTGCCACCACCCTTTGGGGAGGCGCTGAAGCTTTCTTT,CATTLWGGAEAFF
TRBJ2-2,TRBV7-3,few,TRBD2,TGTGCCAGCAGCCCCCCGGGAGGGCCCGGGGAGCTGTTTTTT,CASSPPGGPGELFF
TRBJ2-2,TRBV9,.,TRBD2,TGTGCCAGCAGCGGCGGTTATAGCGGGAACTCGGGAGGGGAGCTGTTTTTT,CASSGGYSGNSGGELFF
TRBJ2-5,TRBV7-8,.,TRBD1,TGTGCCAGCAGCCTTCAAACAGGGGGACGGACCCAGTACTTC,CASSLQTGGRTQYF
TRBJ1-3,TRBV7-9,few,.,TGTGCCAGCAGCTTTCATGCAGACTCTGGAAACACCATATATTTT,CASSFHADSGNTIYF